These 25 T cell receptor beta chains were all obtained from the same sample, sequenced in a study of regulatory T cells in long-lasting Graves disease. Indicated time point: newly diagnosed GD, antithyroid drugs for less than 3 months. Extracted PBMC RNA gave rise to the TCR library. Library construction for TCR beta used iRepertoire HTBI primers and Arm-PCR of CDR3 regions. Using its own MiXCR run on the multiplex PCR reads, TCRdb lists one record per CDR3 protein. The data hold fewer than 650,000 distinct CDR3 sequences, with around 16% observed a single time. The data also belong to a second study, concerning T cells in Graves' hyperthyroidism and ophthalmopathy.

This material consisted of peripheral blood mononuclear cells (PBMCs), taken at new diagnosis, from a patient treated with antithyroid drugs. All receptors derive from a young man with Graves disease.

The CDR3, as DNA: TGTGCCAGCAGCCTCGCTGCATGGGAGAATCAGCCCCAGCATTTT. This gives the protein CASSLAAWENQPQHF. The V call is TRBV12-3 or TRBV12-4, the J call TRBJ1-5; D is unclear. V was clipped by 6 bases and J by 4 bases, with 16 bases between them. The CDR3 is 15 amino acids.

Only a few counts were recorded for this clonotype. The chain is built from TRBV20-1 and TRBJ1-5; TRBD1 is a possible D gene (5 bases). This CDR3 is 16 amino acids long. Germline CDR1 reads DFQATT; CDR2 reads SNEGSKA (reference sequence). V gave up 0 bases and J gave up 3 bases, with 15 bases separating them. The CDR3 coding sequence is TGCAGTGCTAGAGATATTACAGGACATAACAATCAGCCCCAGCATTTT. It is translated as CSARDITGHNNQPQHF.

This clonotype appeared many times. The rearrangement uses TRBV18 and TRBJ2-2; D uncertain. Trimming cost V 1 base and J 2 bases, with 5 bases left between them. This CDR3 has 14 amino acids. Germline CDR1 KGHSH, CDR2 LQKENI. CDR3 amino acids: CASSPQRNTGELFF. As DNA, the CDR3 is TGTGCCAGCTCACCACAGCGAAACACCGGGGAGCTGTTTTTT.

This clonotype occurred a few times. The chain links TRBV4-1 to TRBJ2-7; D gene unclear. The germline gives CDR1 MGHRA, CDR2 YSYEKL. V lost 6 bases and J 2 bases, leaving 11 bases between the germline ends. The length of the CDR3 is 13 residues. Here the CDR3 DNA reads TGCGCCAGCAGTCCCTCGGCGGCCTACGAGCAGTACTTC. Amino acids: CASSPSAAYEQYF.

The CDR3 reads CASSTGLAGTPDQETQYF. CDR3 in DNA: TGTGCCAGCAGCACGGGACTAGCGGGAACACCTGATCAAGAGACCCAGTACTTC. This chain links TRBV6-1 with TRBJ2-5; 13 nucleotides agree with TRBD2. The V segment lost 6 bases and the J segment 2 bases; nucleotides outside the gene matches: 12. The germline CDR1 and CDR2 sequences are MNHNS and SASEGT. CDR3 length equals 18 residues.

Many counts were recorded for this clonotype. The CDR3 spells CASSYGGLNEQFF. CDR3 coding DNA: TGTGCCAGCAGCTATGGCGGGCTCAATGAGCAGTTCTTC. The chain employs TRBV7-3 and TRBJ2-1; possibly TRBD2 for D (5 bases). The CDR3 has 13 residues. Trimming took 4 bases from V and 6 from J, leaving 10 bases between them. Germline V lookup: CDR1 SGHTA, CDR2 FQGTGA.

This clonotype showed up just once. The chain carries TRBV10-2 and TRBJ1-2, with 10 bases identical to TRBD1. From germline, CDR1 is WSHSY and CDR2 SAAADI. The ends lost 10 bases at V and 5 bases at J; junction bases unmatched: 13. The CDR3 extends over 15 amino acids. The CDR3 loop reads CATSNGQGGLYGYTF. CDR3 coding DNA: TGCGCCACCTCGAACGGACAGGGGGGTTTATATGGCTACACCTTC.

CDR3: CASSWAQNNRMNTEAFF. CDR3 DNA: TGTGCCAGCAGCTGGGCCCAAAACAATAGGATGAACACTGAAGCTTTCTTT. The rearrangement joins TRBV5-6 to TRBJ1-1; D gene ambiguous. Germline CDR1 and CDR2: SGHDT and YYEEEE. This CDR3 is built from 17 residues. V was cut by 3 bases and J by 0 bases, with 18 bases left in between.

This clonotype has a handful of counts. This chain uses TRBV28 with TRBJ1-2, with TRBD1 identical over 7 bases. This CDR3 is built from 11 residues. V lost 7 bases, J lost 8 bases, and 4 bases stayed unmatched. CDR1 MDHEN and CDR2 SYDVKM come from the germline V gene. CDR3 sequence (DNA): TGTGCCAGCACCCTAGGGGGCGGCTACACCTTC. Translated, it gives CASTLGGGYTF.

This clonotype has ten or more counts. This rearrangement joins TRBV27 to TRBJ2-1; D not resolved. Trimming pared 6 bases from V and 7 bases from J, leaving 16 bases between. Germline V gives CDR1 MNHEY, CDR2 SMNVEV (reference sequence). CDR3 length: 14 residues. The CDR3 region has the DNA TGTGCCAGCAGCCAAACCTCAGCCCGGAATGAGCAGTTCTTC. As protein: CASSQTSARNEQFF.

As concerns this clonotype: This clone may be a read error of a much larger clone one base away. J is TRBJ2-7 and V is TRBV20-1, with D possibly matching TRBD1 (6 bases). Germline lookup yields CDR1 DFQATT and CDR2 SNEGSKA (reference sequence). The CDR3 sequence is 14 residues long. The CDR3 DNA sequence: TGCAGTGCTGGAGAAAACAGGGAACCCTACGAGCAGTACTTC. It codes for CSAGENREPYEQYF.

The chain combines TRBV20-1 with TRBJ2-7; 11 nucleotides agree with TRBD1. The CDR3 loop spans 14 amino acids. Germline loops: CDR1 DFQATT, CDR2 SNEGSKA (reference sequence). V gave up 8 bases and J gave up 2 bases; unmatched junction bases: 8. The CDR3 sequence: CSTWTGQGAYEQYF. The CDR3 DNA is TGCAGTACTTGGACGGGACAGGGGGCCTACGAGCAGTACTTC.

This clonotype has ten or more counts. The chain is built from TRBV3-1 and TRBJ1-5; D not resolved. Trimming stripped 3 bases from V and 3 bases from J, with 3 bases between. Germline CDR1 reads LGHDT; CDR2 reads YNNKEL (reference sequence). The CDR3 loop spans 12 amino acids. The DNA of the CDR3 is TGTGCCAGCAGCCAGGTCAATCAGCCCCAGCATTTT. This sequence encodes CASSQVNQPQHF. The full variable domain, with the rest looked up from reference TRBV3-1 and TRBJ1-5, is DTAVSQTPKYLVTQMGNDKSIKCEQNLGHDTMYWYKQDSKKFLKIMFSYNNKELIINETVPNRFSPKSPDKAHLNLHINSLELGDSAVYFCASSQVNQPQHFGDGTRLSIL.

As for this clonotype: A read error may be the cause here, since a much bigger clone is one base away. The gene calls are TRBV18 and TRBJ2-7; tentatively, D is TRBD2 (6 bases). This CDR3 has 15 residues. From germline, CDR1 is KGHSH and CDR2 LQKENI. Between the trimmed V and J ends, which lost 1 base and 6 bases, there was a span of 16 bases. CDR3 loop: CASSPRDGGGSEQYF. As DNA, the CDR3 is TGTGCCAGCTCACCACGGGACGGGGGTGGTAGCGAGCAGTACTTC.

This chain joins TRBV10-3 and TRBJ2-7; possibly TRBD2 for D (7 bases). Trimming pared 2 bases from V and 7 bases from J, leaving 15 bases between. Germline V gene data show CDR1 as ENHRY and CDR2 as SYGVKD. The CDR3 consists of 14 residues. This chain's CDR3 is CAISENRDGGEQYF. As DNA, the CDR3 is TGTGCCATCAGTGAGAACAGGGACGGGGGGGAGCAGTACTTC.

The table lists this clonotype with many counts. The J gene is TRBJ2-1, the V gene TRBV27; possible D gene TRBD1, 6 bases. CDR3 size: 15 residues. Germline V gene lookup returns CDR1 MNHEY and CDR2 SMNVEV (reference sequence). Deletions cut 5 bases from V and 9 bases from J, with 20 bases between. The CDR3 DNA is TGTGCCAGCAGTCCCCGAGGGGGTCAGATCGTTGAGCAGTTCTTC. It translates to CASSPRGGQIVEQFF.

The J gene is TRBJ2-7, the V gene TRBV3-1, with D perhaps assigned TRBD1 or TRBD2 (5 bases each). There are 14 residues in the CDR3. Trimming cost V 5 bases and J 2 bases, with 13 bases left between them. Germline-derived CDR1 and CDR2 are LGHDT and YNNKEL (reference sequence). CDR3 sequence: CASSSGTDAYEQYF. The CDR3 DNA reads TGTGCCAGCAGCTCCGGGACCGATGCCTACGAGCAGTACTTC.

This clonotype was counted a single time. A single base is all that separates this from a far larger clone, so a read error is likely. The chain joins TRBV28 to TRBJ2-5; 7 nucleotides match TRBD1. With the DNA end fitting TRBJ2-1 better, the J assignment may be wrong. The CDR3 is 14 residues long. Per the germline V gene, CDR1 is MDHEN and CDR2 is SYDVKM. This chain's CDR3 is CAGSDRVDHNEQFF. CDR3 in DNA: TGTGCCGGCAGCGACAGGGTGGACCACAATGAGCAGTTCTTC.

There are many counts of this clonotype. The rearrangement uses TRBV12-3 or TRBV12-4 and TRBJ2-3; perhaps D is TRBD1 or TRBD2 (8 bases each). The CDR3 sequence is 19 residues long. V was clipped by 7 bases and J by 5 bases, with 31 bases between them. CDR3 sequence: CASTLLTGVAAGGRDTQYF. The DNA for the CDR3 is TGTGCCAGCACCCTTCTGACAGGGGTGGCTGCGGGAGGTAGAGATACGCAGTATTTT.

The chain carries TRBV27 and TRBJ2-1, with 7 bases identical to TRBD1. TRBJ2-5 explains the end of the DNA better; the J call may be wrong. This CDR3 has 14 amino acids. Germline CDR1 reads MNHEY; CDR2 reads SMNVEV (reference sequence). CDR3 sequence reads: CASSKTGLQETQYF. CDR3 DNA: TGTGCCAGCAGCAAGACAGGGTTACAAGAGACCCAGTACTTC.

This clonotype was detected ten times or more. The rearrangement links TRBV27 to TRBJ1-4; D gene unclear. This CDR3 region has 12 residues. With 10 bases removed from V and 8 bases from J, the gap between germline ends came to 14 bases. Germline CDR1 is MNHEY and CDR2 is SMNVEV (reference sequence). The CDR3 here is CATSEPREKLFF. CDR3 DNA: TGTGCCACCTCCGAACCCAGGGAAAAACTGTTTTTT.

V gene TRBV6-2 or TRBV6-3 combines with J gene TRBJ1-3, with D perhaps matching TRBD1 (5 bases). The CDR3 spans 13 residues. Trimming took 4 bases from V and 4 from J, leaving 8 bases between them. The germline gives CDR1 MNHEY, CDR2 SVGEGT. The CDR3 DNA follows: TGTGCCAGCAGTTCTCGGACAGGAAACACCATATATTTT. Its protein product is CASSSRTGNTIYF.

This clonotype has more than one count but fewer than ten. The chain couples TRBV30 to TRBJ2-1; TRBD1 matches 10 bases. After removal of 4 bases from V and 1 base from J, the junction contained 4 bases not matched to a gene. This CDR3 comprises 15 residues. The V gene's germline CDR1 is GTSNPN and CDR2 SVGIG (reference sequence). The CDR3 nucleotides read TGTGCCTGGACCCAGGGACAGGGGTCCTACAATGAGCAGTTCTTC. This gives the protein CAWTQGQGSYNEQFF. Combining the CDR3 with reference TRBV30 and TRBJ2-1 gives the whole variable domain SQTIHQWPATLVQPVGSPLSLECTVEGTSNPNLYWYRQAAGRGLQLLFYSVGIGQISSEVPQNLSASRPQDRQFILSSKKLLLSDSGFYLCAWTQGQGSYNEQFFGPGTRLTVL.

Note on this clonotype: The conserved closing phenylalanine or tryptophan is absent in this CDR3, likely reflecting a read error. The chain links TRBV28 to TRBJ1-1, with 9 positions matching TRBD1. Germline V gives CDR1 MDHEN, CDR2 SYDVKM. This CDR3 region has 13 residues. V lost 6 bases to trimming and J lost 4 bases; unmatched junction nucleotides: 3. The CDR3 is CASRRQGGTEAFL. CDR3 sequence (DNA): TGTGCCAGCAGGCGACAGGGGGGCACTGAAGCTTTCCTT.

The chain is built from TRBV25-1 and TRBJ2-5; no clear D. The V end lost 4 bases, the J end lost 5 bases, and 8 bases lay between the germline ends. The CDR3 is made up of 12 amino acids. Per the germline V gene, CDR1 is MGHDK and CDR2 is SYGVNS. The CDR3 DNA reads as TGTGCCAGCAGTGGGGCCAGCGAGACCCAGTACTTC. Its protein product is CASSGASETQYF.